The 32 T cell receptor beta chains listed next were all sequenced from one sample in a study of cytomegalovirus exposure and HLA in healthy donors. Researchers ran the PCR with 60 Vbeta and 13 Jbeta primers. Measured with immunoSEQ multiplex PCR; TCRdb has only the in-frame clones, and not every one. Seen here are around 160,000 clones, approximately 78% observed once, and the top ten hold over 1.1%. The sequenced sample was PBMCs. The receptors were gathered from a male donor in good health and CMV-seronegative.

The chain has TRBV30 and TRBJ2-3, with TRBD2 matching 9 bases. This CDR3 is 14 amino acids long. Germline V gene sequence: CDR1 GTSNPN, CDR2 SVGIG (reference sequence). Trimming took 8 bases from V and 4 from J; bases not matched to a gene: 10. As DNA, the CDR3 is TGTGCCCGCTCCCTCCGCGGGGGGGCAGATACGCAGTATTTT. It specifies CARSLRGGADTQYF.

This clone occurred a few times. This rearrangement joins TRBV11-2 to TRBJ1-2; 8 nucleotides align to TRBD1. Germline CDR1 is SGHAT and CDR2 is FQNNGV. After removal of 5 bases from V and 7 bases from J, the junction contained 15 bases not matched to a gene. The CDR3 covers 16 residues. The CDR3 DNA is TGTGCCAGCAGCCCAATAAGGACAGGGAAGGAGGTTGGCTACACCTTC. Its translation is CASSPIRTGKEVGYTF.

The rearrangement joins TRBV27 to TRBJ1-1; 8 bases fit TRBD1. V shed 6 bases and J 5 bases; nucleotides not matched to a gene: 5. CDR3 length: 13 amino acids. CDR1 is MNHEY and CDR2 is SMNVEV in the germline V gene (reference sequence). The CDR3 loop is CASRTGGGTEAFF. CDR3 DNA: TGTGCCAGCAGAACAGGGGGTGGTACTGAAGCTTTCTTT.

This clone appeared once. The V call is TRBV7-3, the J call TRBJ2-1; the match to TRBD2 covers 7 bases. From germline, CDR1 is SGHTA and CDR2 FQGTGA. V lost 2 bases, J lost 2 bases, and 3 bases stayed unmatched. The CDR3 has 15 amino acids. CDR3 protein: CASSLGGLPYNEQFF. In DNA form, the CDR3 reads TGTGCCAGCAGCTTAGGGGGACTACCCTACAATGAGCAGTTCTTC.

The CDR3 DNA is TGTGCCAGCAGCTTAGCTTCGATCGGGAACACCGGGGAGCTGTTTTTT. Translated: CASSLASIGNTGELFF. J is TRBJ2-2 and V is TRBV7-2; D not certain. V lost 0 bases to trimming and J lost 1 base, with 9 bases between them. The CDR3 extends over 16 amino acids. Germline CDR1 SGHTA, CDR2 FQGNSA. Complete variable domain (other parts from reference TRBV7-2 and TRBJ2-2): GAGVSQSPSNKVTEKGKDVELRCDPISGHTALYWYRQSLGQGLEFLIYFQGNSAPDKSGLPSDRFSAERTGGSVSTLTIQRTQQEDSAVYLCASSLASIGNTGELFFGEGSRLTVL.

The CDR3 protein is CASSTGLAGGTSGANVLTF. CDR3 in DNA: TGTGCCAGCAGCACGGGACTAGCGGGAGGAACTTCTGGGGCCAACGTCCTGACTTTC. This chain connects TRBV9 to TRBJ2-6; 15 bases are shared with TRBD2. The CDR3 length is 19 residues. The germline V gene encodes CDR1 SGDLS and CDR2 YYNGEE. V trimming: 4 bases; J trimming: 1 base; junction bases outside the gene matches: 6.

This chain uses TRBV10-3 with TRBJ1-5; 9 bases line up with TRBD1. V shed 7 bases, J shed 0 bases, and the junction held 13 bases outside the gene matches. Germline lookup yields CDR1 ENHRY and CDR2 SYGVKD. CDR3 length: 18 residues. The CDR3 loop reads CAIITGQGCRVSNQPQHF. CDR3 nucleotides: TGTGCCATCATAACGGGACAGGGATGTCGGGTTAGCAATCAGCCCCAGCATTTT.

This sequence joins TRBV11-3 and TRBJ2-2, with TRBD1 identical over 7 bases. The CDR3 extends over 15 amino acids. Germline-derived CDR1 and CDR2 are SGHNT and YENEEA. V shed 4 bases and J 4 bases; nucleotides not matched to a gene: 6. The CDR3 spells CASSSGQGVTGELFF. CDR3 bases: TGTGCCAGCAGCTCCGGGCAGGGGGTCACCGGGGAGCTGTTTTTT.

The V gene is TRBV7-9, the J gene TRBJ2-5; weak D call: TRBD2 (6 bases). Trimming took 2 bases from V and 1 from J, leaving 17 bases between them. This CDR3 is built from 17 residues. Looked up from germline, CDR1 is SEHNR and CDR2 is FQNEAQ (reference sequence). CDR3 sequence: CASSLWGMRGGQETQYF. CDR3 DNA: TGTGCCAGCAGCTTATGGGGTATGAGGGGAGGCCAAGAGACCCAGTACTTC.

This sequence joins TRBV7-8 and TRBJ2-2; D gene ambiguous. CDR1 and CDR2 from the germline V gene are SGHVS and FQNEAQ. Trimming removed 3 bases at V and 2 bases at J, with 7 bases between. CDR3 length: 14 residues. CDR3 sequence: CASSFATNTGELFF. Written as DNA, the CDR3 is TGTGCCAGCAGCTTCGCGACAAACACCGGGGAGCTGTTTTTT.

This chain links TRBV25-1 with TRBJ2-5, with 9 bases aligning to TRBD2. The CDR3 has 15 residues. With V trimmed by 8 bases and J by 2 bases, 9 bases remained unmatched. Germline-derived CDR1 and CDR2 are MGHDK and SYGVNS. CDR3 residues: CASQREVGEQETQYF. The CDR3 DNA reads as TGTGCCAGCCAGCGGGAGGTCGGGGAACAAGAGACCCAGTACTTC.

The chain recombines TRBV27 with TRBJ2-3, with D tentatively TRBD2 (5 bases). The CDR3 is made up of 14 amino acids. V shed 5 bases and J shed 6 bases, with 15 bases lying between them. Germline V gene data show CDR1 as MNHEY and CDR2 as SMNVEV (reference sequence). The CDR3 loop reads CASSDGLPGDTQYF. CDR3 nucleotide sequence: TGTGCCAGCAGTGACGGGCTCCCGGGGGATACGCAGTATTTT.

V gene TRBV7-2 combines with J gene TRBJ2-3; D is possibly TRBD2 (6 bases). Looked up from germline, CDR1 is SGHTA and CDR2 is FQGNSA. V was clipped by 5 bases and J by 2 bases, with 14 bases between them. The CDR3 extends over 15 amino acids. The CDR3 bases are TGTGCCAGCAGCGGGGGACTTCATATCACAGATACGCAGTATTTT. The encoded protein is CASSGGLHITDTQYF.

Concerning this clone itself: This sample also contains other DNA sequences that code for the same CDR3. The V and J genes are TRBV5-1 and TRBJ2-5; 11 nucleotides agree with TRBD1. Germline V lookup: CDR1 SGHRS, CDR2 YFSETQ. The V and J ends lost 4 bases and 5 bases, in that order; junction bases with no gene match: 7. The CDR3 contains 15 residues. CDR3 loop: CASSDGQGAQETQYF. DNA of the CDR3: TGCGCCAGCAGCGATGGACAGGGGGCTCAGGAGACCCAGTACTTC.

The chain is built from TRBV11-2 and TRBJ2-3; 7 bases line up with TRBD2. The trim removed 3 bases at V and 6 bases at J, leaving 0 bases unmatched. The CDR3 sequence is 12 residues long. Germline assignment: CDR1 SGHAT and CDR2 FQNNGV. In DNA, the CDR3 is TGTGCCAGCAGCTTGGGAGGGGATACGCAGTATTTT. The encoded protein is CASSLGGDTQYF.

This chain connects TRBV6-5 to TRBJ2-6; tentative D call: TRBD1 (5 bases). Germline loops: CDR1 MNHEY, CDR2 SVGAGI. The CDR3 has 16 amino acids. The ends were cut back, 2 bases at V and 0 bases at J, with 8 bases in the middle. The CDR3 reads CASSYSRGSGANVLTF. CDR3 nucleotides: TGTGCCAGCAGTTACAGTAGGGGCTCTGGGGCCAACGTCCTGACTTTC.

The V call is TRBV4-3, the J call TRBJ2-1; D might be TRBD2 (5 bases). The CDR3 has 16 amino acids. The V gene lost 0 bases and the J gene lost 2 bases, with 11 bases spanning the gap. The germline CDR1 and CDR2 sequences are LGHNA and YSLEER. The DNA of the CDR3 is TGCGCCAGCAGCCAAGATCCGGGGAACCCCTACAATGAGCAGTTCTTC. This sequence encodes CASSQDPGNPYNEQFF.

V is TRBV6-5 and J is TRBJ2-5, with D hard to call. The CDR3 is 16 residues long. CDR1 and CDR2 from the germline V gene are MNHEY and SVGAGI. V dropped 4 bases and J dropped 1 base, with 16 bases sitting between them. The CDR3 DNA is TGTGCCAGCAGTTCAAGACATTCAGGATTCCAAGAGACCCAGTACTTC. Protein: CASSSRHSGFQETQYF.

This clone was found once. CDR3 protein: CASTLTDSYGYTF. Here the CDR3 DNA reads TGTGCCAGCACCCTTACGGACAGCTATGGCTACACCTTC. This chain links TRBV27 with TRBJ1-2, with D possibly matching TRBD1 (6 bases). In germline, CDR1 is MNHEY, CDR2 SMNVEV (reference sequence). The V gene lost 7 bases and the J gene lost 4 bases, with 13 bases spanning the gap. The CDR3 contains 13 residues.

With regard to this clone: At one boundary the junction diverges from the germline segment, which might be a read error. The chain couples TRBV7-9 to TRBJ2-7; 7 positions match TRBD2. Germline CDR1 SEHNR, CDR2 FQNEAQ (reference sequence). The CDR3 consists of 13 residues. CDR3 region: CSRRGEGPREQYF. The CDR3 DNA follows: TGTTCCAGACGAGGGGAGGGGCCTAGAGAGCAGTACTTC.

This clone was observed a single time. The chain joins TRBV19 to TRBJ2-2, with D perhaps TRBD2 (6 bases). Trimming left V 3 bases short and J 4 bases short, with 12 bases between. From germline, CDR1 is LNHDA and CDR2 SQIVND (reference sequence). The CDR3 contains 15 residues. The CDR3 DNA sequence: TGTGCCAGTAGTATTGGGGGGATCGGCACCGGGGAGCTGTTTTTT. As protein: CASSIGGIGTGELFF.

The chain is built from TRBV5-4 and TRBJ2-5; TRBD2 agrees at 11 bases. CDR3 size: 16 residues. J was trimmed by 4 bases and V by 2 bases; bases with no gene match: 7. Germline CDR1 SGHNT, CDR2 YYREEE (reference sequence). CDR3 in amino acids: CASSFSGRAGGETQYF. The CDR3 bases are TGTGCCAGCAGCTTTAGCGGGAGGGCCGGGGGAGAGACCCAGTACTTC. Using reference TRBV5-4 and TRBJ2-5 for the parts outside the CDR3, the full variable domain is ETGVTQSPTHLIKTRGQQVTLRCSSQSGHNTVSWYQQALGQGPQFIFQYYREEENGRGNFPPRFSGLQFPNYSSELNVNALELDDSALYLCASSFSGRAGGETQYFGPGTRLLVL.

The V gene is TRBV5-1, the J gene TRBJ2-7; D possibly corresponds to TRBD1 (6 bases). The CDR3 has 15 amino acids. Germline V CDR1 and CDR2: SGHRS, YFSETQ. V was shortened by 3 bases and J by 3 bases, with 16 bases between the two germline ends. The CDR3 sequence: CASSYHRDTHYEQYF. CDR3 sequence (DNA): TGCGCCAGCAGCTACCATCGGGACACGCACTACGAGCAGTACTTC.

The chain links TRBV4-2 to TRBJ2-1; 11 bases agree with TRBD2. Trimming at V came to 4 bases and at J to 5 bases, leaving 4 bases not matched to a gene. The CDR3 consists of 15 residues. Germline lookup yields CDR1 LGHNA and CDR2 YNFKEQ. As DNA, the CDR3 is TGTGCCAGCAGCCTCGAACTAGCGGGAGACAATGAGCAGTTCTTC. Its translation is CASSLELAGDNEQFF.

Of note for this clone: Additional DNA sequences in this sample encode the identical CDR3. The chain carries TRBV5-1 and TRBJ1-5, with 7 bases that match TRBD1. Unmatched junction bases numbered 5, after V lost 4 bases and J lost 4 bases. The germline gives CDR1 SGHRS, CDR2 YFSETQ. CDR3 length: 14 amino acids. The CDR3 bases are TGCGCCAGCAGCCCGACAGGGAGTAATCAGCCCCAGCATTTT. It codes for CASSPTGSNQPQHF.

J is TRBJ1-1 and V is TRBV5-5, with D possibly being TRBD1 (6 bases). The CDR3 consists of 14 residues. The germline V gene has CDR1 SGHKS and CDR2 YYEKEE (reference sequence). With 4 bases removed from V and 1 base from J, the gap between germline ends came to 11 bases. The CDR3 sequence is CASSGLQGNTEAFF. The CDR3 nucleotides are TGTGCCAGCAGCGGATTACAGGGGAACACTGAAGCTTTCTTT.

This clone occurred a few times. V is TRBV6-6 and J is TRBJ2-6; tentative D call: TRBD2 (6 bases). Germline CDR1 reads MNHNY; CDR2 reads SVGAGI (reference sequence). The CDR3 sequence is 14 residues long. V lost 10 bases and J 1 base, leaving 11 bases between the germline ends. For the CDR3, the DNA is TGTGCCACCGCTGGGGGGTCTGGGGCCAACGTCCTGACTTTC. It yields the protein CATAGGSGANVLTF.

The rearrangement joins TRBV19 to TRBJ2-1; TRBD2 is a possible D gene (6 bases). From germline, CDR1 is LNHDA and CDR2 SQIVND (reference sequence). The V gene lost 2 bases and the J gene lost 8 bases, with 7 bases spanning the gap. This CDR3 is 12 amino acids long. The CDR3 here is CASSIRRDEQFF. The CDR3 DNA sequence: TGTGCCAGTAGTATAAGGAGGGATGAGCAGTTCTTC. Full variable domain (remainder filled in from reference TRBV19 and TRBJ2-1): DGGITQSPKYLFRKEGQNVTLSCEQNLNHDAMYWYRQDPGQGLRLIYYSQIVNDFQKGDIAEGYSVSREKKESFPLTVTSAQKNPTAFYLCASSIRRDEQFFGPGTRLTVL.

The chain has TRBV19 and TRBJ2-1; 11 nucleotides align to TRBD1. Germline CDR1 LNHDA, CDR2 SQIVND (reference sequence). Trimming at V came to 4 bases and at J to 6 bases, leaving 8 bases not matched to a gene. The CDR3 runs to 16 residues. The CDR3 DNA reads TGTGCCAGTAGTACCGCCGGGACAGGGGGTTTCAATGAGCAGTTCTTC. It translates to CASSTAGTGGFNEQFF.

The chain employs TRBV30 and TRBJ2-1, with 7 bases identical to TRBD2. This CDR3 is built from 14 residues. Germline loops: CDR1 GTSNPN, CDR2 SVGIG (reference sequence). V shed 4 bases, J shed 10 bases, and the junction held 13 bases outside the gene matches. The CDR3 sequence: CAWIQGRVDGEQFF. CDR3 bases: TGTGCCTGGATACAAGGGAGGGTGGACGGGGAGCAGTTCTTC.

The chain uses TRBV27 and TRBJ2-7, with no clear D. The germline V gene encodes CDR1 MNHEY and CDR2 SMNVEV (reference sequence). V was trimmed by 2 bases and J by 3 bases, leaving 5 bases between them. This CDR3 region has 12 residues. The CDR3 loop is CASSLPNYEQYF. Written as DNA, the CDR3 is TGTGCCAGCAGTTTACCCAACTACGAGCAGTACTTC.

The chain joins TRBV11-2 to TRBJ2-2, with 11 bases identical to TRBD2. Germline lookup yields CDR1 SGHAT and CDR2 FQNNGV. The CDR3 runs to 14 residues. V lost 4 bases and J lost 6; bases outside the gene matches: 1. CDR3 sequence reads: CASSSLAGAGELFF. In nucleotides, the CDR3 is TGTGCCAGCAGCTCACTAGCGGGAGCCGGGGAGCTGTTTTTT.